This T cell receptor (beta chain) was captured by sequencing in a study of T cells in localized non-small cell lung cancer. Sequenced by immunoSEQ multiplex PCR; TCRdb stores in-frame clones only, minus some. Counted here are around 9,000 clones, 44% occurring once; the ten biggest clones make up around 4%. Study outcomes and limitations: Analysis by sequencing included only one tumor region, so heterogeneity remains possible. There were a median 57 of the top 100 tumor clones appearing in adjacent lung.

This clone was counted once. What it binds is not known. At one of its ends the junction is not consistent with the germline gene, which may arise from a read error. The CDR3 is 14 residues long. CDR1 LNHDA and CDR2 SQIVND come from the germline V gene (reference sequence). This TCR was recovered from a woman between 40 and 69 years old with stage I lung adenocarcinoma. This sample comprised lymph node tissue, obtained before any cancer treatment. This chain uses TRBV19 with TRBJ1-6; D ambiguous. Written as DNA, the CDR3 is TGTGCCAGTAGACCGCCAGCCCCCAATTCACCCCTTCACTTT. Its translation: CASRPPAPNSPLHF.